This T cell receptor (beta chain) was recovered during a study of cytomegalovirus exposure and HLA in healthy donors. This clone has a single count. Deletions cut 3 bases from V and 7 bases from J, with 13 bases between. CDR1 is SGHDN, CDR2 FVKESK, per germline. This CDR3 region has 13 residues. The study ran its PCR with 60 Vbeta and 13 Jbeta primers. Repertoires were generated with immunoSEQ multiplex PCR, while TCRdb's copy carries only in-frame clones and drops some. Among 150,000 to 200,000 clones listed, 75% to 80% were seen once. The TCR originated in a woman aged 30 to 39 in good health and CMV-seropositive. The rearrangement links TRBV14 to TRBJ2-7; D possibly corresponds to TRBD1 (5 bases). Sequences were obtained from PBMCs. The CDR3 loop is CASSQRTTLEQYF. In nucleotides, the CDR3 is TGTGCCAGCAGCCAGCGGACAACTTTGGAGCAGTACTTC. The full variable domain, its missing parts supplied by reference TRBV14 and TRBJ2-7, is EAGVTQFPSHSVIEKGQTVTLRCDPISGHDNLYWYRRVMGKEIKFLLHFVKESKQDESGMPNNRFLAERTGGTYSTLKVQPAELEDSGVYFCASSQRTTLEQYFGPGTRLTVT.